The 2 T cell receptor beta chains listed next were all sequenced from one sample in a study of cytomegalovirus exposure and HLA in healthy donors. The primer mix had 60 Vbeta and 13 Jbeta primers. Measured with immunoSEQ multiplex PCR; TCRdb has only the in-frame clones, and not every one. Of 91,000 or so clones in the sample, around 80% were seen once. Sequenced input: PBMCs. The receptors were sampled from a young man in good health and CMV-seropositive.

The chain recombines TRBV20-1 with TRBJ2-4; D ambiguous. The germline gives CDR1 DFQATT, CDR2 SNEGSKA (reference sequence). The CDR3 is 11 amino acids. Trimming removed 5 bases from V and 8 bases from J, with 10 bases in between. The CDR3: CSASVVDIQYF. For the CDR3, the DNA is TGCAGTGCTTCCGTGGTAGACATTCAGTACTTC.

This clone was seen once. The chain carries TRBV5-6 and TRBJ1-2; 10 positions agree with TRBD1. This CDR3 spans 16 amino acids. Trimming took 3 bases from V and 8 from J; bases not matched to a gene: 13. Germline values: CDR1 SGHDT, CDR2 YYEEEE. The CDR3 is CASSSRDRGVVEGYTF. DNA of the CDR3: TGTGCCAGCAGCTCCCGGGACAGGGGTGTAGTAGAGGGCTACACCTTC.